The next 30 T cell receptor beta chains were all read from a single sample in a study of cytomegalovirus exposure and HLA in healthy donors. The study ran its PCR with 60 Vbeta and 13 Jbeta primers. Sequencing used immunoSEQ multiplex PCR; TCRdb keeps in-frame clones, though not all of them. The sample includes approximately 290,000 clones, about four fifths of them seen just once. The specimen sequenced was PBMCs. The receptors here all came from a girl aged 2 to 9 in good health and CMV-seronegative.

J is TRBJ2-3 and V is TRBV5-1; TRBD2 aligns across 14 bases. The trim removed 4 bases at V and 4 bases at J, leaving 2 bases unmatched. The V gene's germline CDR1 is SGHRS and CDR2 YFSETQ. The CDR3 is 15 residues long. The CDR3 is CASSRLAGGPDTQYF. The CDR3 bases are TGCGCCAGCAGCCGACTAGCGGGAGGGCCAGATACGCAGTATTTT. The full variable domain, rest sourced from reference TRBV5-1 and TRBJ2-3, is KAGVTQTPRYLIKTRGQQVTLSCSPISGHRSVSWYQQTPGQGLQFLFEYFSETQRNKGNFPGRFSGRQFSNSRSEMNVSTLELGDSALYLCASSRLAGGPDTQYFGPGTRLTVL.

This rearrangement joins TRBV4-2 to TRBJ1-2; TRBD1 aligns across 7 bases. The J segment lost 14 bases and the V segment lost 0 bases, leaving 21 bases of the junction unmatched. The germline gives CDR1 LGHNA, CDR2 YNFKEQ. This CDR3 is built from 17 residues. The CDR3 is CASSQDPYGTALEKGTF. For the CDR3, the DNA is TGTGCCAGCAGCCAAGATCCATATGGGACAGCTTTAGAAAAGGGGACCTTC.

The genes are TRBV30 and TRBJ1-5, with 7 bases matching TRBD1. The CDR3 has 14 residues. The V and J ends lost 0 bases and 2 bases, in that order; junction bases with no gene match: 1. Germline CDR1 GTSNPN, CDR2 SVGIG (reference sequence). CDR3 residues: CAWSVGTGNQPQHF. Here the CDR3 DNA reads TGTGCCTGGAGTGTGGGGACAGGCAATCAGCCCCAGCATTTT.

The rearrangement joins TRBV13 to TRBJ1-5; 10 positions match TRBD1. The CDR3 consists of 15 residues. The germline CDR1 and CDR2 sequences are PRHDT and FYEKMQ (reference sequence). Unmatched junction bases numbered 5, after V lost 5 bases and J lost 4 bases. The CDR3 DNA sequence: TGTGCCAGCAGCCACACGGGACAGGGGAATCAGCCCCAGCATTTT. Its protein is CASSHTGQGNQPQHF.

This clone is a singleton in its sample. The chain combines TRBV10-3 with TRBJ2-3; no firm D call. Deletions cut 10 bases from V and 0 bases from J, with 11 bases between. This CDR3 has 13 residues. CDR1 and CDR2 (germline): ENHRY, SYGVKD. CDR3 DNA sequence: TGTGCCACCGCAGCGTATAGCACAGATACGCAGTATTTT. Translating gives CATAAYSTDTQYF.

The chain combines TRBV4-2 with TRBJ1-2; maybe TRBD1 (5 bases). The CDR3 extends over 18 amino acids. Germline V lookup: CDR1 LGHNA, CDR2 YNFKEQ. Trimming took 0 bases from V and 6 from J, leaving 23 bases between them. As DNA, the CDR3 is TGTGCCAGCAGCCAAGATCAACAGGATATAATTCTCAGTCATGGCTACACCTTC. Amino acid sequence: CASSQDQQDIILSHGYTF.

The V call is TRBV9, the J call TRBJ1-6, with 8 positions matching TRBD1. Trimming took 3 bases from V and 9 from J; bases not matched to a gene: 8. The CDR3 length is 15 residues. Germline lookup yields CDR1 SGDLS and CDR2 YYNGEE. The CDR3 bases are TGTGCCAGCAGCGAGGCGACAGGGGAGGGTTCACCCCTCCACTTT. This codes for CASSEATGEGSPLHF.

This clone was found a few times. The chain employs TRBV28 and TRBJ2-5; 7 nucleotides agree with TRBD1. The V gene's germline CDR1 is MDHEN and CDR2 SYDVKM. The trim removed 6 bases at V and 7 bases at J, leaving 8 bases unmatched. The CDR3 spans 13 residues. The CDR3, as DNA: TGTGCCAGCAGAACAGGGGCTTGGGGGACCCAGTACTTC. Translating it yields CASRTGAWGTQYF.

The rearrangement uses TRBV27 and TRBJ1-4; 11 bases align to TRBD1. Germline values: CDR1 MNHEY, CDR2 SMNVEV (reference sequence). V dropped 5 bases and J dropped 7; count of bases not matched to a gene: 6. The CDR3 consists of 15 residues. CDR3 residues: CASSKRDRGTEKLFF. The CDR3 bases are TGTGCCAGCAGTAAGCGGGACAGGGGGACTGAAAAACTGTTTTTT.

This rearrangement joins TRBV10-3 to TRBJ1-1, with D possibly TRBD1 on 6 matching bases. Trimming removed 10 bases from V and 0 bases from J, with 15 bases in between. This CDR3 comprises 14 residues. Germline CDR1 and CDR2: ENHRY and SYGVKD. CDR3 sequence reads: CATKTGTMNTEAFF. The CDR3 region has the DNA TGTGCCACAAAAACCGGGACAATGAACACTGAAGCTTTCTTT.

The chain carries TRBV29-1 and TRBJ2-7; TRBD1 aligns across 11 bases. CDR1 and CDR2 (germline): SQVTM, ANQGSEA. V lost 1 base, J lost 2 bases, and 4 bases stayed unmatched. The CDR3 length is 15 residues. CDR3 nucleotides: TGCAGCGTTGAAGTTTGGGACAGGGGGGCCTACGAGCAGTACTTC. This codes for CSVEVWDRGAYEQYF.

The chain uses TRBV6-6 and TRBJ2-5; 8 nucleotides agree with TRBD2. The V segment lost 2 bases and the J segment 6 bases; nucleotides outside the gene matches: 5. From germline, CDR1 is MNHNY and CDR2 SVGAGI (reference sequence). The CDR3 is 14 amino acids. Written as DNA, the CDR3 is TGTGCCAGCAGTTACCCGGGGGGGCGTCAGACCCAGTACTTC. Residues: CASSYPGGRQTQYF.

The CDR3 protein is CASSPLAGVNTEAFF. In nucleotides, the CDR3 is TGCGCCAGCAGCCCCTTGGCGGGAGTGAACACTGAAGCTTTCTTT. This chain connects TRBV5-1 to TRBJ1-1; D is uncertain. Germline values: CDR1 SGHRS, CDR2 YFSETQ. Trimming removed 4 bases from V and 0 bases from J, with 13 bases in between. The CDR3 spans 15 residues.

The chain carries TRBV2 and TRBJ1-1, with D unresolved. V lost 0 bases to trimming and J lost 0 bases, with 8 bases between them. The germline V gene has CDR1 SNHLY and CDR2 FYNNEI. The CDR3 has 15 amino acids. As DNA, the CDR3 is TGTGCCAGCAGTGAAGCCTCGACTATGAACACTGAAGCTTTCTTT. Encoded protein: CASSEASTMNTEAFF.

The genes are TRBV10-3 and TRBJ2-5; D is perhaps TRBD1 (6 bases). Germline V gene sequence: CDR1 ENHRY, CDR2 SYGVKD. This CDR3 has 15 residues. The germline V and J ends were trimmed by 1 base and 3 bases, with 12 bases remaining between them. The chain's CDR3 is CAISEWGREKETQYF. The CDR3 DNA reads TGTGCCATCAGTGAGTGGGGGCGTGAGAAAGAGACCCAGTACTTC.

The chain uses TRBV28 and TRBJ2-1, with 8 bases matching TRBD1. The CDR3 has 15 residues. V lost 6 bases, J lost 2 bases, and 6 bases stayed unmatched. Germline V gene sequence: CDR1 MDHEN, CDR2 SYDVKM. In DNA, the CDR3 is TGTGCCAGCAGCCAAACAGGGGGTACCTACAATGAGCAGTTCTTC. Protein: CASSQTGGTYNEQFF. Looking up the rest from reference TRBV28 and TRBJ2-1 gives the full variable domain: DVKVTQSSRYLVKRTGEKVFLECVQDMDHENMFWYRQDPGLGLRLIYFSYDVKMKEKGDIPEGYSVSREKKERFSLILESASTNQTSMYLCASSQTGGTYNEQFFGPGTRLTVL.

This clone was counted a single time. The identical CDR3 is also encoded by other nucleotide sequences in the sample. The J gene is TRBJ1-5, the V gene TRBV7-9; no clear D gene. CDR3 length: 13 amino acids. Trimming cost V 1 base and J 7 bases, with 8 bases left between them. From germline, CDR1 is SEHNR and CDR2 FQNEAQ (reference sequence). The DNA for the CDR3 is TGTGCCAGCAGCTTAGGATCGGGACAGCCCCAGCATTTT. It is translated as CASSLGSGQPQHF.

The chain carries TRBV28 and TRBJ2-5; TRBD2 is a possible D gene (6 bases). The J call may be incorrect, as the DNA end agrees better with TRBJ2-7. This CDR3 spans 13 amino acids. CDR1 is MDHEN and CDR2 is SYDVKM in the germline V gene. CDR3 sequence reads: CASSLSGDYEQYF. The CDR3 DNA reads TGTGCCAGCAGTTTATCGGGGGACTACGAGCAGTACTTC.

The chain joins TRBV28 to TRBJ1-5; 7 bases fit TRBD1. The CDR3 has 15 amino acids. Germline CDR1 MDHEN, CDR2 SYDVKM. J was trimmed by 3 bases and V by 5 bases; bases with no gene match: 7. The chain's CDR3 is CASSEPDRANQPQHF. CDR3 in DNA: TGTGCCAGCAGTGAACCCGACAGGGCCAATCAGCCCCAGCATTTT.

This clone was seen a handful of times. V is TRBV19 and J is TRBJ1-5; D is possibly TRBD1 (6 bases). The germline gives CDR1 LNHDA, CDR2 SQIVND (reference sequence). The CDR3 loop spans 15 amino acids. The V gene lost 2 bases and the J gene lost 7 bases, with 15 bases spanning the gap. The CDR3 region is CASSITTGLGQPQHF. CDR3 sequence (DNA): TGTGCCAGTAGTATAACTACAGGGTTGGGCCAGCCCCAGCATTTT.

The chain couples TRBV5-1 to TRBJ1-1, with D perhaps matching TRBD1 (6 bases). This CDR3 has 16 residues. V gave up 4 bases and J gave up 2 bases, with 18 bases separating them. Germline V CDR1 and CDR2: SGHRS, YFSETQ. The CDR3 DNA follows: TGCGCCAGCAGCCCCGGGAGGTGGGGGGGCAACACTGAAGCTTTCTTT. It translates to CASSPGRWGGNTEAFF.

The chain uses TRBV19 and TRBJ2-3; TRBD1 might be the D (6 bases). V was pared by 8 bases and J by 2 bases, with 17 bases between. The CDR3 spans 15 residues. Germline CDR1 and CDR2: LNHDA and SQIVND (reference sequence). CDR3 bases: TGTGCCAGTCGATGGGAAGGGGGACCCACAGATACGCAGTATTTT. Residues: CASRWEGGPTDTQYF.

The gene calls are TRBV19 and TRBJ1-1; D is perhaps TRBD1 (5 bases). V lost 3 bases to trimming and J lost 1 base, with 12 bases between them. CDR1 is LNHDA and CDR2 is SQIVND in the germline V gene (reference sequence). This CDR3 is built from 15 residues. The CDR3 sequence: CASSMRGLKNTEAFF. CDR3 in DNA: TGTGCCAGTAGTATGAGGGGACTGAAGAACACTGAAGCTTTCTTT.

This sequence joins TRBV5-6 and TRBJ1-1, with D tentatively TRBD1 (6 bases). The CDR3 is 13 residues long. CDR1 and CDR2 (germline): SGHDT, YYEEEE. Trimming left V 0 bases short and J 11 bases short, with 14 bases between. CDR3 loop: CASSLGWGLGAFF. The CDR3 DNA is TGTGCCAGCAGCTTGGGCTGGGGGCTGGGGGCTTTCTTT. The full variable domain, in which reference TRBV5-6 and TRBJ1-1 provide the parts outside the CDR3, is DAGVTQSPTHLIKTRGQQVTLRCSPKSGHDTVSWYQQALGQGPQFIFQYYEEEERQRGNFPDRFSGHQFPNYSSELNVNALLLGDSALYLCASSLGWGLGAFFGQGTRLTVV.

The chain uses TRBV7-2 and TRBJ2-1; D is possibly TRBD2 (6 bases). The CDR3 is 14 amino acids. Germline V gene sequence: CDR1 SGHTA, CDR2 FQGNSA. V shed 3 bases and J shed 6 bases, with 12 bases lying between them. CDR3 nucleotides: TGTGCCAGCAGCTTTCGGGTCGGGAGCAATGAGCAGTTCTTC. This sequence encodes CASSFRVGSNEQFF.

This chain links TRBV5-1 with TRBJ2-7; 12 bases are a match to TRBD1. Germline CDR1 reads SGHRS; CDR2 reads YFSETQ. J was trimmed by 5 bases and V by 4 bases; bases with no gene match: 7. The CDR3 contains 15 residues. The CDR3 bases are TGCGCCAGCAGCACTAAGGGACAGGGGGCCGACGAGCAGTACTTC. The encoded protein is CASSTKGQGADEQYF.

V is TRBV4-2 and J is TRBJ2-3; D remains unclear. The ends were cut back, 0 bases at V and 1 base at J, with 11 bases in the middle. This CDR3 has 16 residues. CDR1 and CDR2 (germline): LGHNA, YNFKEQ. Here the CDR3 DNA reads TGTGCCAGCAGCCAAGATGCCCTCGGAGGCACAGATACGCAGTATTTT. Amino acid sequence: CASSQDALGGTDTQYF.

Here the CDR3 DNA reads TGTGCCAGCAGCGTCGGGACAGCATACCGGAGGGCGAACACCGGGGAGCTGTTTTTT. It encodes CASSVGTAYRRANTGELFF. This chain connects TRBV5-6 to TRBJ2-2; the D gene is possibly TRBD1 (7 bases). Trimming stripped 4 bases from V and 0 bases from J, with 22 bases between. This CDR3 comprises 19 residues. Germline assignment: CDR1 SGHDT and CDR2 YYEEEE.

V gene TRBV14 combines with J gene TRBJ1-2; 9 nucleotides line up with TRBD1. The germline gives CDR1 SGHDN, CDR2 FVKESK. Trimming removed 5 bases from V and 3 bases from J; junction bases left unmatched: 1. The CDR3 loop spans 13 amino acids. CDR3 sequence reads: CASSWDRDYGYTF. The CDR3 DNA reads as TGTGCCAGCAGCTGGGACAGGGACTATGGCTACACCTTC.

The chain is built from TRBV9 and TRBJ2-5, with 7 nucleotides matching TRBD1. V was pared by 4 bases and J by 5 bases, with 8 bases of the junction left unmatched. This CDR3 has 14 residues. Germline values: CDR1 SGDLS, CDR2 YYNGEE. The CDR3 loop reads CASSFTGDLETQYF. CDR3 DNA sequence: TGTGCCAGCAGCTTTACAGGGGATTTGGAGACCCAGTACTTC.